The T cell receptor beta chain described here comes from a study of T cells after yellow fever vaccination. Germline CDR1 and CDR2: MNHEY and SMNVEV (reference sequence). The CDR3 extends over 13 amino acids. V shed 0 bases and J shed 10 bases, with 10 bases lying between them. TCRdb re-called the 5' RACE reads through MiXCR, storing one row per CDR3 protein. The sample comprises under 500,000 distinct CDR3 sequences, 15% to 20% of which are singletons, and roughly a sixth rests with the top ten. V is TRBV27 and J is TRBJ2-1, with D unresolved. This sequence originates from a man aged 18 to 30 who received the YFV17D yellow fever vaccine. This sample comprised PBMCs, obtained before the yellow fever booster vaccination. In DNA, the CDR3 is TGTGCCAGCAGTTTATCGTGGGCCGGAGAGCAGTTCTTC. This translates into CASSLSWAGEQFF.